Sequencing of this T cell receptor beta chain was carried out in a study of blood T cells in healthy people across ages. A second 7 to 11 cycle PCR used barcoded and J-beta primers. TCRdb called the 5' RACE reads again in MiXCR, with one record for every CDR3 protein. The sample lists 800,000 to 950,000 distinct CDR3 sequences; just under 30% were seen once. Germline assignment: CDR1 MGHRA and CDR2 YSYEKL. The CDR3 is made up of 14 amino acids. Turning to this clonotype: The antigen remains unidentified. Given a much more abundant clone one base away, this may be a read error.

Findings and limits, study-wide: One million T cells yielded diversity estimates that were considered underestimates.

The same sample was also studied in work on T cells of mothers and their children. That publication notes: The study sampled three healthy Caucasian mothers and their six children.

The receptor's source is a woman aged 40-49 years in good health. V usage is TRBV4-1 and J usage is TRBJ2-1; 9 bases map to TRBD1. The material sequenced was blood. The CDR3 sequence is CAGSQAQGANEQFF. The CDR3 DNA follows: TGCGCCGGCAGCCAAGCACAGGGGGCAAATGAGCAGTTCTTC.